One and the same sample provided the 25 T cell receptor beta chains below, sequenced in a study of cytomegalovirus exposure and HLA in healthy donors. Generated by immunoSEQ multiplex PCR, the TCRdb table keeps only in-frame clones and is missing some. The table lists fewer than 80,000 clones, 95% to 96% of them singletons. Sequencing was done on a sample of PBMCs. Receptor source: a young woman in good health and CMV-seropositive.

The chain joins TRBV7-2 to TRBJ1-4; D remains unclear. Trimming shortened V by 2 bases and J by 5 bases, and 6 bases separated the two germline ends. The CDR3 length is 13 residues. Germline-derived CDR1 and CDR2 are SGHTA and FQGNSA. The CDR3 protein is CASSLSLNEKLFF. The CDR3 DNA reads TGTGCCAGCAGCTTATCTCTCAATGAAAAACTGTTTTTT.

This chain links TRBV28 with TRBJ1-5; 8 positions match TRBD1. Germline values: CDR1 MDHEN, CDR2 SYDVKM. The J segment lost 3 bases and the V segment lost 3 bases, leaving 7 bases of the junction unmatched. This CDR3 comprises 16 residues. The CDR3 sequence: CASSFFMGQDNQPQHF. CDR3 coding DNA: TGTGCCAGCAGTTTCTTTATGGGACAGGACAATCAGCCCCAGCATTTT.

The genes are TRBV19 and TRBJ2-3; 12 nucleotides match TRBD2. CDR3 size: 15 residues. CDR1 LNHDA and CDR2 SQIVND come from the germline V gene (reference sequence). V lost 3 bases to trimming and J lost 6 bases; unmatched junction nucleotides: 4. The CDR3 reads CASSITSGGQDTQYF. The CDR3 bases are TGTGCCAGTAGTATTACTAGCGGGGGGCAGGATACGCAGTATTTT.

The rearrangement uses TRBV30 and TRBJ2-7, with 8 bases fitting TRBD2. The CDR3 covers 14 residues. With 5 bases clipped from V and 7 bases from J, the junction kept 13 bases outside the gene matches. The germline CDR1 and CDR2 sequences are GTSNPN and SVGIG (reference sequence). The CDR3 DNA reads as TGTGCCTGGGGGGGGACTAGGATCCCAGAGGAGCAGTACTTC. As protein: CAWGGTRIPEEQYF.

The V call is TRBV19, the J call TRBJ2-1, with 13 bases matching TRBD2. The CDR3 is 13 residues long. With 6 bases clipped from V and 10 bases from J, the junction kept 3 bases outside the gene matches. Germline values: CDR1 LNHDA, CDR2 SQIVND (reference sequence). CDR3: CASSGLAGVEQFF. Here the CDR3 DNA reads TGTGCCAGTAGCGGACTAGCGGGAGTGGAGCAGTTCTTC.

This clone has only one observation. The chain couples TRBV18 to TRBJ1-5; a possible D gene is TRBD1 (5 bases). The CDR3 is made up of 15 amino acids. V was clipped by 1 base and J by 8 bases, with 15 bases between them. The germline V gene has CDR1 KGHSH and CDR2 LQKENI. For the CDR3, the DNA is TGTGCCAGCTCACCACATCAAGCCACCAGGGAGCCCCAGCATTTT. Its protein product is CASSPHQATREPQHF.

The chain uses TRBV10-3 and TRBJ2-7; no clear D. This CDR3 has 12 residues. Deletions cut 6 bases from V and 7 bases from J, with 13 bases between. Germline CDR1 is ENHRY and CDR2 is SYGVKD. The CDR3 reads CAISSPLREQYF. CDR3 DNA sequence: TGTGCCATCAGCAGCCCATTGAGGGAGCAGTACTTC.

The chain combines TRBV11-3 with TRBJ2-1; D gene ambiguous. Looked up from germline, CDR1 is SGHNT and CDR2 is YENEEA. This CDR3 spans 14 amino acids. Between the trimmed V and J ends, which lost 3 bases and 0 bases, there was a span of 6 bases. CDR3 sequence (DNA): TGTGCCAGCAGCTTCACGGGCTCCTACAATGAGCAGTTCTTC. Amino acid sequence: CASSFTGSYNEQFF.

Concerning this clone: The same CDR3 can be traced to other DNA sequences in this sample. The rearrangement uses TRBV5-4 and TRBJ2-2, with TRBD1 as a possible D gene (6 bases). Germline V gene data show CDR1 as SGHNT and CDR2 as YYREEE (reference sequence). The length of the CDR3 is 14 residues. V lost 4 bases and J 1 base, leaving 8 bases between the germline ends. The CDR3: CASSLDRNTGELFF. The DNA for the CDR3 is TGTGCCAGCAGCCTGGACAGGAACACCGGGGAGCTGTTTTTT.

The J gene is TRBJ2-5, the V gene TRBV28, with D possibly being TRBD1 (6 bases). This CDR3 region has 12 residues. CDR1 and CDR2 (germline): MDHEN, SYDVKM. V lost 4 bases and J 6 bases, leaving 9 bases between the germline ends. CDR3 bases: TGTGCCAGCAGTTCCAGGGGTCAGACCCAGTACTTC. As protein: CASSSRGQTQYF.

The rearrangement uses TRBV4-2 and TRBJ2-1; maybe TRBD1 (5 bases). V was pared by 1 base and J by 5 bases, with 12 bases between. Germline CDR1 is LGHNA and CDR2 is YNFKEQ. CDR3 length: 15 residues. DNA of the CDR3: TGTGCCAGCAGCCAAGGACAGAGTGCCCACAATGAGCAGTTCTTC. Its translation: CASSQGQSAHNEQFF.

This chain connects TRBV29-1 to TRBJ2-3; TRBD2 matches at 10 bases. This CDR3 spans 14 amino acids. CDR1 and CDR2 (germline): SQVTM, ANQGSEA. V was pared by 4 bases and J by 10 bases, with 11 bases of the junction left unmatched. CDR3 nucleotides: TGCAGCGTTGTCGGACTAGCGGCTTTCCAGGCGCAGTATTTT. It yields the protein CSVVGLAAFQAQYF.

The rearrangement uses TRBV7-2 and TRBJ1-2, with TRBD1 matching 7 bases. Germline loops: CDR1 SGHTA, CDR2 FQGNSA. Unmatched junction bases numbered 9, after V lost 6 bases and J lost 2 bases. This CDR3 region has 15 residues. CDR3 DNA: TGTGCCAGCAGTCACCAGGGGGACCCGAACTATGGCTACACCTTC. This codes for CASSHQGDPNYGYTF.

The J gene is TRBJ2-1, the V gene TRBV28; no firm D call. Trimming pared 1 base from V and 0 bases from J, leaving 10 bases between. Germline CDR1 is MDHEN and CDR2 is SYDVKM. The CDR3 length is 16 residues. The CDR3 is CASSLFGSSSYNEQFF. The CDR3 DNA reads as TGTGCCAGCAGTTTATTCGGTTCGAGCTCCTACAATGAGCAGTTCTTC.

The genes are TRBV29-1 and TRBJ1-2; D is possibly TRBD1 (6 bases). Germline V gene lookup returns CDR1 SQVTM and CDR2 ANQGSEA. Trimming removed 7 bases at V and 6 bases at J, with 21 bases between. The CDR3 is 14 residues long. The CDR3 nucleotides are TGCAGCGCTGGTGGGGGCGTTCTCAGGGATGGCTACACCTTC. Translating gives CSAGGGVLRDGYTF. Looking up the rest from reference TRBV29-1 and TRBJ1-2 gives the full variable domain: SAVISQKPSRDICQRGTSLTIQCQVDSQVTMMFWYRQQPGQSLTLIATANQGSEATYESGFVIDKFPISRPNLTFSTLTVSNMSPEDSSIYLCSAGGGVLRDGYTFGSGTRLTVV.

The chain has TRBV4-2 and TRBJ2-3, with a possible D match to TRBD1 (6 bases). The CDR3 runs to 15 residues. The V end was cut by 4 bases, the J end by 1 base, with 12 bases between. The V gene's germline CDR1 is LGHNA and CDR2 YNFKEQ. In nucleotides, the CDR3 is TGTGCCAGCAGCCCCAGGGGTTCAGGCACAGATACGCAGTATTTT. Translating gives CASSPRGSGTDTQYF.

V usage is TRBV2 and J usage is TRBJ2-1; D is perhaps TRBD2 (6 bases). The CDR3 covers 14 residues. Germline CDR1 reads SNHLY; CDR2 reads FYNNEI. Trimming stripped 7 bases from V and 5 bases from J, with 15 bases between. The CDR3 nucleotides are TGTGCCAGCAACGGGGGATTCATTGACAATGAGCAGTTCTTC. Its protein product is CASNGGFIDNEQFF.

The chain couples TRBV7-9 to TRBJ2-5; 8 bases are shared with TRBD1. V lost 3 bases, J lost 5 bases, and 8 bases stayed unmatched. Germline V gives CDR1 SEHNR, CDR2 FQNEAQ (reference sequence). The CDR3 contains 15 residues. The CDR3: CASSFLTGEVETQYF. CDR3 DNA: TGTGCCAGCAGCTTTTTGACAGGGGAGGTGGAGACCCAGTACTTC.

The rearrangement joins TRBV28 to TRBJ2-2, with D tentatively TRBD2 (5 bases). From germline, CDR1 is MDHEN and CDR2 SYDVKM. This CDR3 contains 17 residues. V was pared by 6 bases and J by 0 bases, with 17 bases between. The CDR3 protein is CASRPGLDLTNTGELFF. The CDR3, as DNA: TGTGCCAGCAGGCCCGGACTGGACCTAACGAACACCGGGGAGCTGTTTTTT.

The chain combines TRBV18 with TRBJ2-1, with 11 nucleotides matching TRBD1. The CDR3 extends over 16 amino acids. V lost 1 base to trimming and J lost 7 bases; unmatched junction nucleotides: 6. Germline CDR1 KGHSH, CDR2 LQKENI. The CDR3 nucleotides are TGTGCCAGCTCACCACACGGACAGGGGGCGATGAATGAGCAGTTCTTC. Amino acids: CASSPHGQGAMNEQFF.

The V call is TRBV4-2, the J call TRBJ2-1; TRBD2 matches at 7 bases. The germline gives CDR1 LGHNA, CDR2 YNFKEQ. This CDR3 has 14 residues. V trimming: 1 base; J trimming: 3 bases; junction bases outside the gene matches: 0. The CDR3 region is CASSQGDYYNEQFF. CDR3 DNA: TGTGCCAGCAGCCAAGGGGACTACTACAATGAGCAGTTCTTC.

The chain is built from TRBV10-3 and TRBJ1-5; D is perhaps TRBD1 (5 bases). The CDR3 sequence is 15 residues long. Looked up from germline, CDR1 is ENHRY and CDR2 is SYGVKD. V was pared by 0 bases and J by 5 bases, with 11 bases between. The CDR3 DNA reads as TGTGCCATCAGTGAGTCGAAGGGGTTAGATCAGCCCCAGCATTTT. It specifies CAISESKGLDQPQHF.

The table lists this clone with a count of one. The chain couples TRBV7-2 to TRBJ2-5, with 7 bases aligning to TRBD2. The V gene end was trimmed by 3 bases and the J gene end by 4 bases; junction bases not matched to a gene: 11. Per the germline V gene, CDR1 is SGHTA and CDR2 is FQGNSA. The CDR3 spans 16 residues. Written as DNA, the CDR3 is TGTGCCAGCAGCTTTGCGGGGGTAGGGCAGGGAGAGACCCAGTACTTC. It is translated as CASSFAGVGQGETQYF.

This clone has a single count. The chain recombines TRBV15 with TRBJ1-5; D is possibly TRBD1 (5 bases). CDR3 length: 14 amino acids. V lost 0 bases to trimming and J lost 9 bases, with 12 bases between them. CDR1 LNHNV and CDR2 YYDKDF come from the germline V gene (reference sequence). CDR3 amino acids: CATSRDRARGPQHF. In nucleotides, the CDR3 is TGTGCCACCAGCAGAGACAGGGCTAGAGGGCCCCAGCATTTT.

The chain has TRBV28 and TRBJ2-1; 10 nucleotides agree with TRBD2. Trimming took 5 bases from V and 5 from J; bases not matched to a gene: 9. This CDR3 is 16 amino acids long. Germline loops: CDR1 MDHEN, CDR2 SYDVKM. CDR3 region: CASSKVGLAVNNEQFF. The CDR3 region has the DNA TGTGCCAGCAGTAAAGTCGGACTAGCGGTCAACAATGAGCAGTTCTTC.